The present entry profiles one TCR beta chain with its context. Some clones are missing from TCRdb's copy, which holds only in-frame ones; the method was immunoSEQ multiplex PCR. The sample shows approximately 480,000 clones, roughly 79% of them seen only once. The entry originates in a study of shared clonotypes between healthy human individuals. Donors had no recently reported acute infections or vaccinations and were HIV-negative. Trimming at V came to 5 bases and at J to 6 bases, leaving 4 bases not matched to a gene. This CDR3 contains 13 residues. Germline V gene sequence: CDR1 SGHRS, CDR2 YFSETQ.

Sample: PBMCs. The chain links TRBV5-1 to TRBJ2-1, with TRBD2 matching 8 bases. The sequence was obtained from a woman between 40 and 55 years old in good health. Some clones in this sample may be carry-over from other donors' samples. CDR3 region: CASRLSGINEQFF. The CDR3 DNA is TGCGCCAGCAGACTTAGCGGGATCAATGAGCAGTTCTTC.